The 18 T cell receptor beta chains listed next were all sequenced from one sample in a study of T cell responses to AZD1222 COVID-19 vaccine. Sequencing was performed with immunoSEQ multiplex PCR; in TCRdb, only in-frame clones are kept and a portion is missing. This table holds roughly 180,000 clones, approximately 91% found once. Material: peripheral blood, obtained 28 days after the second AZD1222 dose. These receptors all stem from an adult who received the AZD1222 COVID-19 vaccine.

The V gene is TRBV19, the J gene TRBJ1-1; D is uncertain. The germline V and J ends were trimmed by 6 bases and 1 base, with 6 bases remaining between them. CDR3 length: 12 amino acids. The germline CDR1 and CDR2 sequences are LNHDA and SQIVND (reference sequence). The CDR3 is CASRAGNTEAFF. In DNA, the CDR3 is TGTGCCAGTAGAGCGGGGAACACTGAAGCTTTCTTT. The full variable domain, rest sourced from reference TRBV19 and TRBJ1-1, is DGGITQSPKYLFRKEGQNVTLSCEQNLNHDAMYWYRQDPGQGLRLIYYSQIVNDFQKGDIAEGYSVSREKKESFPLTVTSAQKNPTAFYLCASRAGNTEAFFGQGTRLTVV.

The chain uses TRBV7-9 and TRBJ1-6; 7 nucleotides match TRBD1. The V gene's germline CDR1 is SEHNR and CDR2 FQNEAQ (reference sequence). This CDR3 has 16 amino acids. V dropped 3 bases and J dropped 8; count of bases not matched to a gene: 10. The CDR3 sequence: CASSLRGGTVYSPLHF. The CDR3 DNA sequence: TGTGCCAGCAGCTTGAGGGGAGGGACAGTTTATTCACCCCTCCACTTT. The full variable domain, its missing parts supplied by reference TRBV7-9 and TRBJ1-6, is DTGVSQNPRHKITKRGQNVTFRCDPISEHNRLYWYRQTLGQGPEFLTYFQNEAQLEKSRLLSDRFSAERPKGSFSTLEIQRTEQGDSAMYLCASSLRGGTVYSPLHFGNGTRLTVT.

This clone was seen once. The chain is built from TRBV18 and TRBJ1-1; D gene uncertain. The V end lost 2 bases, the J end lost 4 bases, and 8 bases lay between the germline ends. The CDR3 contains 13 residues. Germline V gene sequence: CDR1 KGHSH, CDR2 LQKENI. The CDR3, as DNA: TGTGCCAGCTCACCAAGGAGGACCACTGAAGCTTTCTTT. Its translation is CASSPRRTTEAFF.

This clone has a handful of counts. This rearrangement joins TRBV6-1 to TRBJ2-3; 9 bases match TRBD1. Trimming took 1 base from V and 4 from J; bases not matched to a gene: 0. CDR1 is MNHNS and CDR2 is SASEGT in the germline V gene. The CDR3 sequence is 14 residues long. The CDR3 DNA is TGTGCCAGCAGTGAAGGACAGGGGGCAGATACGCAGTATTTT. Translated, it gives CASSEGQGADTQYF.

This clone occurred once. V usage is TRBV3-1 (or the pseudogene TRBV3-2) and J usage is TRBJ1-2, with D uncertain. CDR3 length: 14 amino acids. Germline V gene lookup returns CDR1 LGHDT and CDR2 YNNKEL (reference sequence). Trimming removed 1 base at V and 4 bases at J, with 10 bases between. CDR3: CASSQVRGSYGYTF. CDR3 nucleotide sequence: TGTGCCAGCAGCCAAGTACGAGGCAGCTATGGCTACACCTTC.

This clone was counted a single time. This chain uses TRBV10-3 with TRBJ1-2; unclear D gene. Per the germline V gene, CDR1 is ENHRY and CDR2 is SYGVKD. The V and J ends lost 10 bases and 4 bases respectively, with 13 bases between them. The CDR3 has 12 residues. The CDR3 DNA follows: TGTGCCACTGGACGGCCACTCTATGGCTACACCTTC. This encodes CATGRPLYGYTF.

The table lists this clone with a count of one. This sequence joins TRBV7-9 and TRBJ2-5; 9 bases align to TRBD1. Germline assignment: CDR1 SEHNR and CDR2 FQNEAQ (reference sequence). Trimming took 4 bases from V and 5 from J; bases not matched to a gene: 8. The CDR3 totals 15 residues. The CDR3 here is CASSSYRGQRETQYF. In DNA form, the CDR3 reads TGTGCCAGCAGCTCCTACAGGGGGCAACGGGAGACCCAGTACTTC.

The sample holds a few counts of this clone. The V gene is TRBV13, the J gene TRBJ2-7; 8 bases fit TRBD1. CDR1 PRHDT and CDR2 FYEKMQ come from the germline V gene (reference sequence). This CDR3 has 15 amino acids. The J segment lost 2 bases and the V segment lost 5 bases, leaving 8 bases of the junction unmatched. This CDR3 reads CASSAGQGVTYEQYF. DNA of the CDR3: TGTGCCAGCAGCGCTGGACAGGGAGTAACCTACGAGCAGTACTTC.

The gene calls are TRBV7-2 and TRBJ2-2; D is possibly TRBD2 (5 bases). Germline CDR1 reads SGHTA; CDR2 reads FQGNSA. Trimming removed 1 base from V and 1 base from J, with 13 bases in between. This CDR3 is 17 amino acids long. The CDR3 loop reads CASSLVARRVNTGELFF. The CDR3 DNA sequence: TGTGCCAGCAGCTTAGTAGCCAGGCGGGTGAACACCGGGGAGCTGTTTTTT.

The gene calls are TRBV27 and TRBJ2-1; possible D gene TRBD1, 5 bases. The germline V gene encodes CDR1 MNHEY and CDR2 SMNVEV (reference sequence). V dropped 7 bases and J dropped 3 bases, with 22 bases sitting between them. The CDR3 is 17 residues long. This CDR3 is CASTKGNKGLVYNEQFF. The CDR3 DNA follows: TGTGCCAGCACCAAGGGGAATAAGGGGCTTGTCTACAATGAGCAGTTCTTC.

The chain carries TRBV6-4 and TRBJ1-1; tentatively, D is TRBD1 (6 bases). Germline lookup yields CDR1 MRHNA and CDR2 SNTAGT. Trimming shortened V by 3 bases and J by 5 bases, and 16 bases separated the two germline ends. The length of the CDR3 is 15 residues. The CDR3 region is CASSEKRGGLTEAFF. CDR3 DNA: TGTGCCAGCAGTGAAAAGAGGGGGGGGCTGACTGAAGCTTTCTTT.

V gene TRBV19 combines with J gene TRBJ2-6; D not certain. Per germline, CDR1 LNHDA and CDR2 SQIVND (reference sequence). This CDR3 has 15 residues. Trimming took 5 bases from V and 0 from J, leaving 8 bases between them. This chain's CDR3 is CASSAFRSGANVLTF. The CDR3 bases are TGTGCCAGTAGTGCGTTCCGCTCTGGGGCCAACGTCCTGACTTTC.

The chain carries TRBV5-6 and TRBJ2-7; 8 nucleotides line up with TRBD2. Per germline, CDR1 SGHDT and CDR2 YYEEEE. Unmatched junction bases numbered 10, after V lost 1 base and J lost 7 bases. This CDR3 is built from 15 residues. CDR3 nucleotide sequence: TGTGCCAGCAGCTTGTACAGCGGGAGCGTTGGAGAGCAGTACTTC. Residues: CASSLYSGSVGEQYF.

V gene TRBV20-1 combines with J gene TRBJ2-1; weak D call: TRBD1 (5 bases). V dropped 6 bases and J dropped 10 bases, with 13 bases sitting between them. The CDR3 extends over 11 amino acids. Per germline, CDR1 DFQATT and CDR2 SNEGSKA (reference sequence). The CDR3 loop reads CSANGHAEQFF. The CDR3 DNA reads TGCAGTGCGAACGGACACGCGGAGCAGTTCTTC.

The chain uses TRBV24-1 and TRBJ2-2, with TRBD1 identical over 10 bases. The CDR3 has 16 amino acids. V lost 3 bases, J lost 6 bases, and 6 bases stayed unmatched. CDR1 KGHDR and CDR2 SFDVKD come from the germline V gene. The CDR3 DNA reads TGTGCCACCAGTGATCCGGGACAGGGGCCCCCCGGGGAGCTGTTTTTT. It is translated as CATSDPGQGPPGELFF.

Turning to this clone: The same CDR3 arises from other DNA sequences in this sample as well. This chain links TRBV5-1 with TRBJ2-1, with 11 bases identical to TRBD2. Germline V lookup: CDR1 SGHRS, CDR2 YFSETQ. The CDR3 contains 15 residues. After removal of 4 bases from V and 2 bases from J, the junction contained 2 bases not matched to a gene. CDR3 residues: CASSPTSGTYNEQFF. CDR3 nucleotides: TGCGCCAGCAGCCCGACTAGCGGGACCTACAATGAGCAGTTCTTC.

The chain combines TRBV14 with TRBJ2-1, with D perhaps matching TRBD2 (6 bases). Germline lookup yields CDR1 SGHDN and CDR2 FVKESK. V was trimmed by 1 base and J by 4 bases, leaving 23 bases between them. The CDR3 totals 19 residues. CDR3 nucleotides: TGTGCCAGCAGCCAAGGGGACTCTCCCTTGGAATTACTTTACAATGAGCAGTTCTTC. Protein product: CASSQGDSPLELLYNEQFF.

The V gene is TRBV19, the J gene TRBJ2-5; D unclear. Germline assignment: CDR1 LNHDA and CDR2 SQIVND (reference sequence). V shed 4 bases and J shed 5 bases, with 17 bases lying between them. The CDR3 covers 15 residues. The CDR3 sequence is CASSKKINLGETQYF. In DNA form, the CDR3 reads TGTGCCAGTAGTAAAAAGATTAATCTGGGGGAGACCCAGTACTTC.